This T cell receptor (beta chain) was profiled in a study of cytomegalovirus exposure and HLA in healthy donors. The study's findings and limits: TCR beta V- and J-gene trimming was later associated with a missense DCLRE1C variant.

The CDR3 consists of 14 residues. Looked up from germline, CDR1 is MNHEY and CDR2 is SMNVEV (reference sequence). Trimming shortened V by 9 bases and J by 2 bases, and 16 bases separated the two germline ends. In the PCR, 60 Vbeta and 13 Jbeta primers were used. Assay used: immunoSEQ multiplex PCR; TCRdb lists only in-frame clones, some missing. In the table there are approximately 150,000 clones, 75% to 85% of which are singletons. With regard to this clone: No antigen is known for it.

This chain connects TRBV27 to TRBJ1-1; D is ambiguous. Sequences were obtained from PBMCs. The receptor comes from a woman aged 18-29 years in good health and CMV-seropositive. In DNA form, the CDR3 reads TGTGCCAGTAGCCAAGGTGCCGGCAACACTGAAGCTTTCTTT. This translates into CASSQGAGNTEAFF.